The 6 T cell receptor beta chains given below trace back to one sample, sequenced in a study of cytomegalovirus exposure and HLA in healthy donors. The repertoire was sequenced with immunoSEQ multiplex PCR; TCRdb's copy has only in-frame clones and lacks some. This table has about 180,000 clones, 85% to 90% appearing once. Sequenced material: PBMCs. The source is a woman aged 25 to 45 in good health and CMV-seronegative.

The chain has TRBV6-5 and TRBJ1-1, with no clear D. Trimming took 3 bases from V and 4 from J, leaving 12 bases between them. CDR1 is MNHEY, CDR2 SVGAGI, per germline. The CDR3 length is 14 residues. CDR3: CASSYAPRGTEAFF. The CDR3 bases are TGTGCCAGCAGTTATGCCCCTCGGGGCACTGAAGCTTTCTTT.

The chain couples TRBV10-2 to TRBJ2-3, with D possibly being TRBD2 (7 bases). This CDR3 is 14 amino acids long. Germline V gives CDR1 WSHSY, CDR2 SAAADI. The germline V and J ends were trimmed by 4 bases and 4 bases, with 12 bases remaining between them. This CDR3 reads CASSVGGAPDTQYF. The CDR3 region has the DNA TGCGCCAGCAGTGTGGGGGGGGCCCCAGATACGCAGTATTTT.

CDR3 loop: CASSQDLGGWKYF. CDR3 in DNA: TGTGCCAGCAGCCAAGACTTGGGGGGGTGGAAGTACTTC. The rearrangement links TRBV14 to TRBJ2-4, with 7 bases lining up with TRBD2. The germline V gene encodes CDR1 SGHDN and CDR2 FVKESK. Unmatched junction bases numbered 7, after V lost 0 bases and J lost 14 bases. This CDR3 has 13 amino acids.

This clone occurred once. The V gene is TRBV4-1, the J gene TRBJ2-1; 11 bases fit TRBD2. Germline values: CDR1 MGHRA, CDR2 YSYEKL. The CDR3 extends over 16 amino acids. Trimming at V came to 4 bases and at J to 4 bases, leaving 6 bases not matched to a gene. CDR3 in amino acids: CASSLATSGAYNEQFF. CDR3 DNA sequence: TGCGCCAGCAGCCTGGCGACTAGCGGGGCTTACAATGAGCAGTTCTTC.

The V call is TRBV27, the J call TRBJ2-1; 11 bases fit TRBD2. The CDR3 is made up of 15 amino acids. V was clipped by 7 bases and J by 8 bases; unmatched bases: 10. CDR1 and CDR2 from the germline V gene are MNHEY and SMNVEV (reference sequence). Here the CDR3 DNA reads TGTGCCAGCAAGTCATTGGGGACTAGCGGCGATGAGCAGTTCTTC. Protein product: CASKSLGTSGDEQFF.

The chain carries TRBV12-5 and TRBJ1-2; a possible D gene is TRBD1 (5 bases). Germline V gene sequence: CDR1 LGHNT, CDR2 FRNRAP. This CDR3 comprises 13 residues. V was trimmed by 1 base and J by 8 bases, leaving 11 bases between them. The CDR3 reads CASGLASGSGYTF. Here the CDR3 DNA reads TGTGCTAGTGGTTTGGCTTCAGGGTCCGGCTACACCTTC.